Described below is a single TCR beta chain sequence and its context. V was clipped by 4 bases and J by 1 base; unmatched bases: 11. The CDR3 is made up of 17 amino acids. Germline V gene data show CDR1 as SGDLS and CDR2 as YYNGEE. The entry originates in a study of blood T cell repertoires in COVID-19. Across the study: Some COVID-19 samples were acute and others convalescent; all came from the United States, Italy and Spain.

As processed by the authors: Nucleated cell counts were estimated from reference gene primer amplification. The table came from immunoSEQ multiplex PCR; TCRdb's copy has only in-frame clones and leaves some out. V and J calls and clone size follow that table, whereas D and trimming were derived from the DNA. The sample has around 150,000 clones, about nine tenths seen once. The specimen was peripheral blood. The V and J genes are TRBV9 and TRBJ2-3, with 8 bases identical to TRBD2. The origin of this receptor is a woman aged 55-69 years with active or convalescent COVID-19. CDR3 sequence (DNA): TGTGCCAGCAGCCCCCGCCTACTAGCGGCCGGCACAGATACGCAGTATTTT. This encodes CASSPRLLAAGTDTQYF.